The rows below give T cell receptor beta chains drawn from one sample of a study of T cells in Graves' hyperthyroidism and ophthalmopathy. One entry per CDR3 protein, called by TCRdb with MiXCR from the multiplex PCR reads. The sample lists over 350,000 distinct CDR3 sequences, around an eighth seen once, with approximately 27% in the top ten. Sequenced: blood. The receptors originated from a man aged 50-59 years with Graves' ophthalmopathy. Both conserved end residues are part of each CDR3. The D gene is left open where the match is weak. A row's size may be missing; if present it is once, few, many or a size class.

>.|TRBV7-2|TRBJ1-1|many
TGTGCCAGCAGCCCAAGACAATTGAACACTGAAGCTTTCTTT
CASSPRQLNTEAFF
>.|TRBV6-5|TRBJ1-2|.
TGTGCCAGCAGTTTTGGGGGCCACTATGGCTACACCTTC
CASSFGGHYGYTF
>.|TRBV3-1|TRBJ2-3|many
TGTGCCAGCAGCCAAGATCGCGAAGGGGTAGATACGCAGTATTTT
CASSQDREGVDTQYF
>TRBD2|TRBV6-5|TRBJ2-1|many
TGTGCCAGCAGTTACTCTCTAGCGGGAAAACGCCTGCATGAGCAGTTCTTC
CASSYSLAGKRLHEQFF
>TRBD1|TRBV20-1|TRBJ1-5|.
TGCAGTGCGACACAGGGGGGTGGCAATCAGCCCCAGCATTTT
CSATQGGGNQPQHF
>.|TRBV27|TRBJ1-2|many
TGTGCCAGCAGTTTTTTTGGTGGCTATGGCTACACCTTC
CASSFFGGYGYTF
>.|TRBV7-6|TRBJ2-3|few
TGTGCCAGCAGCCCAAGTTATAGCAATACGCAGTATTTT
CASSPSYSNTQYF
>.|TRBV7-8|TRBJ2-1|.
TGTGCCAGCACCTATTTGGGGACAGCGGGGTCCTACACTGAGCAGTTCTTC
CASTYLGTAGSYTEQFF
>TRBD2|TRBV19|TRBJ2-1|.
TGTGCCAGTACCCGACTAGCGGGGGTGGGTAATGAGCAGTTCTTC
CASTRLAGVGNEQFF
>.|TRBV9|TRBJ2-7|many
TGTGCCAGCCGTTCGGGGGACTCCTACGAGCAGTACTTC
CASRSGDSYEQYF
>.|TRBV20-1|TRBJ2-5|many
TGCAGTGCTCGTCAGGGTGGAGAGACCCAGTACTTC
CSARQGGETQYF
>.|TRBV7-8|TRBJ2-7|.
TGTGCCAGCAGCATCCGGGACACTGTCAACGAGCAGTACTTC
CASSIRDTVNEQYF
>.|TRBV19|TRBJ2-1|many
TGTGCCAGTAGTATCCAGGGCGGAGGTTATTTCAATGAGCAGTTCTTC
CASSIQGGGYFNEQFF
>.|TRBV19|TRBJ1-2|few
TGTGCCAGTAGTATAGGGGACGACTATGGCTACACCTTC
CASSIGDDYGYTF
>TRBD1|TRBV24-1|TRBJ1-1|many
TGTGCCACCAGAGCCGGGACAGGGTACACTGAAGCTTTCTTT
CATRAGTGYTEAFF
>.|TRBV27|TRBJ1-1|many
TGTGCCAGTCAAGAAGGACTGAACACTGAAGCTTTCTTT
CASQEGLNTEAFF
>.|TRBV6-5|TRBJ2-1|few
TGTGCCAGCAGTTACTCCCCGGGGCCTAGATCTCACATTGGGCAGTTCTTC
CASSYSPGPRSHIGQFF
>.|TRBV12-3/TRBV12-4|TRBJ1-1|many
TGTGCCAGCGGGCGACAGCTGAACACTGAAGCTTTCTTT
CASGRQLNTEAFF
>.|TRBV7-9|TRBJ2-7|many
TGTGCCAGCAGCCCGACCTCCGGGACTCACTCCTACGAGCAGTACTTC
CASSPTSGTHSYEQYF
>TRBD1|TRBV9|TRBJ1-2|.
TGTGCCAGCAGCACCGGGACAGGGGCCTATGGCTACACCTTC
CASSTGTGAYGYTF
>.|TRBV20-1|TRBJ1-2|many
TGCAGTTTAAAGGATGGCTACACCTTC
CSLKDGYTF
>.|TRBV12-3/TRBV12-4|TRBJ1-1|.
TGTGCCAGCAGTAGGACGGTTGACACTGAAGCTTTCTTT
CASSRTVDTEAFF
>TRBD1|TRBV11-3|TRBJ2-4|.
TGTGCCAGCAGCCCTAGATCCTCCGGGACAGGAAAAAACATTCAGTACTTC
CASSPRSSGTGKNIQYF
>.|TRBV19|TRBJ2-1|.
TGTGCCAGTTCGCGAGGGCGGGGAGCCTACAATGAGCAGTTCTTC
CASSRGRGAYNEQFF
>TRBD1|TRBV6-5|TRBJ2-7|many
TGTGCCAGCAGTTACGGGGCGGCCAGGGGGTATTACGAGCAGTACTTC
CASSYGAARGYYEQYF
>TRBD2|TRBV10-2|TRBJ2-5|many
TGCGCCAGCATGGATGGCGGAGCGGGAGCCGGAGAGACCCAGTACTTC
CASMDGGAGAGETQYF
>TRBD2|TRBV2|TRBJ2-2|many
TGTGCCAGCGGCAAACTAGCGGTCACGACGTACGCGAACACCGGGGAGCTGTTTTTT
CASGKLAVTTYANTGELFF
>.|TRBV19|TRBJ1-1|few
TGTGCCAGTAACTCCCCAAGGACTGAAGCTTTCTTT
CASNSPRTEAFF
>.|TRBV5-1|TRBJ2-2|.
TGCGCCAGCAGCTGGGCCGCGAACACCGGGGAGCTGTTTTTT
CASSWAANTGELFF
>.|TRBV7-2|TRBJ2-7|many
TGTGCCAGCAGCATAATGGGGGCACAGCTTAACTCCTACGAGCAGTACTTC
CASSIMGAQLNSYEQYF
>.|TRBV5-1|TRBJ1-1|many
TGCGCCAGCAGCTTCACGGACATCACTGAAGCTTTCTTT
CASSFTDITEAFF
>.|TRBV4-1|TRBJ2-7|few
TGCGCCAGCAGCCAAGGTCCAGTTAACTCCTACGAGCAGTACTTC
CASSQGPVNSYEQYF
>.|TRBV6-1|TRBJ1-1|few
TGTGCCAGCAAAGGACACGAGGGCGTGAACACTGAAGCTTTCTTT
CASKGHEGVNTEAFF
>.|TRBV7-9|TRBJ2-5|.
TGTGCCAGCAGCTTAGTGTTGCGCGAGACCCAGTACTTC
CASSLVLRETQYF
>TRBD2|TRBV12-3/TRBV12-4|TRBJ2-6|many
TGTGCCAGCAGTTTGACGGCTAGCGGGAGATCTGGGGCCAACGTCCTGACTTTC
CASSLTASGRSGANVLTF
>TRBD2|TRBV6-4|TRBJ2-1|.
TGTGCCAGCAGTGACATAGCGGGAGGCGATGAGCAGTTCTTC
CASSDIAGGDEQFF
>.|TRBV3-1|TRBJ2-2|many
TGTGCCAGCAGCCAAGTCGACACCGGGGAGCTGTTTTTT
CASSQVDTGELFF